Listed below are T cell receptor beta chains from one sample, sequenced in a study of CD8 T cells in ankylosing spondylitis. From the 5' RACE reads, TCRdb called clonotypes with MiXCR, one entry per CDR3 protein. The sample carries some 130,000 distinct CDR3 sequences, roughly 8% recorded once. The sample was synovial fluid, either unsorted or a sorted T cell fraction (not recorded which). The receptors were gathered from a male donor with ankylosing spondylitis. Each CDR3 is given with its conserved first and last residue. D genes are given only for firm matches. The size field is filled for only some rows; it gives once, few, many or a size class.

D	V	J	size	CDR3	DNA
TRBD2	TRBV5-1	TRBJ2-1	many	CASSLLAGGNEQFF	TGCGCCAGCAGCTTACTAGCGGGAGGCAATGAGCAGTTCTTC
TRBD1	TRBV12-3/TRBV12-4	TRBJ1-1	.	CASSGRLRGRSNTEAFF	TGTGCCAGCAGTGGACGACTCAGGGGGCGATCGAACACTGAAGCTTTCTTT
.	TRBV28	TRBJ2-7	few	CASSLDSRGQYF	TGTGCCAGCAGTTTAGACTCCAGGGGGCAGTACTTC
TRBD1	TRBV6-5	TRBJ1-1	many	CASSYSPPDRFGTEAFF	TGTGCCAGCAGTTACTCGCCCCCGGACAGGTTCGGCACTGAAGCTTTCTTT
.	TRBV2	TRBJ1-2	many	CASSGRWAYGYTF	TGTGCCAGCAGTGGACGGTGGGCCTATGGCTACACCTTC
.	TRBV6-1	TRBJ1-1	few	CASSSAGPNTEAFF	TGTGCCAGCAGCTCTGCTGGCCCGAACACTGAAGCTTTCTTT
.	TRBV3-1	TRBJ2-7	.	CASSQEEGEQYF	TGTGCCAGCAGCCAAGAAGAGGGCGAGCAGTACTTC
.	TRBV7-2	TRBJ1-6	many	CASSLAGWNSPLHF	TGTGCCAGCAGCCTAGCGGGGTGGAATTCACCCCTCCACTTT
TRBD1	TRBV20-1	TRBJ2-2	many	CSAAGTGNTGELFF	TGCAGTGCGGCCGGGACAGGAAACACCGGGGAGCTGTTTTTT
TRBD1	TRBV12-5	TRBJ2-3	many	CASGLARTGGDTQYF	TGTGCTAGTGGACTGGCCCGAACAGGGGGAGATACGCAGTATTTT
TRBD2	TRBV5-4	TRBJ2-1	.	CASSSGGPSGLAGLVGQFF	TGTGCCAGCAGCTCTGGGGGACCTAGCGGACTAGCGGGATTAGTTGGGCAGTTCTTC
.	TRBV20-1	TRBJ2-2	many	CSARVRDRLGTGELFF	TGCAGTGCTAGAGTGCGGGACAGATTAGGCACCGGGGAGCTGTTTTTT
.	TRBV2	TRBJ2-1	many	CASRRGRENEQFF	TGTGCCAGCAGGAGGGGCAGGGAAAATGAGCAGTTCTTC
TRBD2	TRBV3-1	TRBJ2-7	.	CASSPGLAGGIPSEQYF	TGTGCCAGCAGCCCCGGACTAGCGGGGGGGATCCCGTCCGAGCAGTACTTC
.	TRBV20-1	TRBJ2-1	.	CSARETLPGREQFF	TGCAGTGCTAGAGAAACCCTCCCGGGGAGGGAGCAGTTCTTC
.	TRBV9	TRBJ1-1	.	CASGPGFTEAFF	TGTGCCAGCGGGCCAGGGTTCACTGAAGCTTTCTTT
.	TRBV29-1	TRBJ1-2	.	CSVASRGLGGYTF	TGCAGCGTTGCAAGCAGGGGACTGGGGGGCTACACCTTC
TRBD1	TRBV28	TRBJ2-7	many	CASSFGQGAREQYF	TGTGCCAGCAGTTTTGGGCAGGGGGCAAGGGAGCAGTACTTC